The T cell receptor beta chain under discussion was sequenced for a study of breast tumors, draining lymph nodes, adjacent tissues. Study results and limitations: Data fit most tumor T cells coming from lymph node, expanding in tumor. Luminal-like breast cancer showed significantly greater tumor-nontumor repertoire similarity than basal-like breast cancer did. Tumor repertoires ranked between lymph nodes and nontumor tissue in diversity, with V and J gene preferences.

TCRdb ran MiXCR on the multiplex PCR reads and lists one entry per CDR3 protein. The sample yields about 230,000 distinct CDR3 sequences, approximately 31% seen once. Samples came from axillary lymph nodes draining the breast cancer. This clonotype has at least ten counts. Its antigen is undetermined. This TCR was recovered from a female donor with breast cancer. Some clones in this sample may be carry-over from other donors' samples. Material: axillary lymph node tissue.

CDR3 region: CASSIQPGTRGETQYF. CDR3 DNA: TGTGCCAGCAGTATCCAACCCGGGACCCGCGGGGAGACCCAGTACTTC. The rearrangement joins TRBV5-5 to TRBJ2-5, with D perhaps being TRBD1 or TRBD2 (5 bases each). Per germline, CDR1 SGHKS and CDR2 YYEKEE (reference sequence). The CDR3 runs 16 residues. V lost 5 bases and J 5 bases, leaving 22 bases between the germline ends.